The 20 T cell receptor beta chains given below trace back to one sample, sequenced in a study of monozygotic twins with inflammatory bowel disease. After re-calling the 5' RACE reads, TCRdb lists one entry per CDR3 protein, DNA absent. This table lists roughly 330,000 distinct CDR3 sequences. Input material: blood. The source of these receptors is a human donor with ulcerative colitis or Crohn's disease, or a healthy co-twin of an affected twin (not recorded which).

The J gene is TRBJ2-7, the V gene TRBV15. Per the germline V gene, CDR1 is LNHNV and CDR2 is YYDKDF (reference sequence). The CDR3 contains 13 residues. The CDR3 loop is CATSKQDSYEQYF.

The J gene is TRBJ1-2, the V gene TRBV5-6. The V gene's germline CDR1 is SGHDT and CDR2 YYEEEE. The CDR3 length is 14 residues. This chain's CDR3 is CASSPQEQSYGYTF.

The J gene is TRBJ1-2, the V gene TRBV20-1. Germline V CDR1 and CDR2: DFQATT, SNEGSKA (reference sequence). This CDR3 contains 13 residues. The CDR3 spells CSAQTENNYGYTF.

The V gene is TRBV27, the J gene TRBJ2-2; lacking DNA, the TRBD2 call made by TCRdb goes unchecked. Germline lookup yields CDR1 MNHEY and CDR2 SMNVEV (reference sequence). The CDR3 sequence is 17 residues long. The CDR3 sequence: CASSLSKAGEATGELFF.

The J gene is TRBJ2-3, the V gene TRBV5-4; the D gene TCRdb calls, TRBD1, cannot be checked with no DNA. The CDR3 has 14 residues. Germline lookup yields CDR1 SGHNT and CDR2 YYREEE (reference sequence). The CDR3 reads CASSSGTYTDTQYF.

J is TRBJ1-4 and V is TRBV2. This CDR3 contains 13 residues. CDR1 is SNHLY, CDR2 FYNNEI, per germline. CDR3 sequence: CASLLETGEKLFF.

CDR3 sequence reads: CASSSDRVDRYTF. The rearrangement joins TRBV28 to TRBJ1-2; the D gene TCRdb calls, TRBD1, cannot be checked with no DNA. Germline values: CDR1 MDHEN, CDR2 SYDVKM. This CDR3 spans 13 amino acids.

J is TRBJ2-7 and V is TRBV10-3; as DNA is missing, the TRBD1 call by TCRdb cannot be tested. The CDR3 length is 15 residues. Germline CDR1 is ENHRY and CDR2 is SYGVKD. CDR3 protein: CAISDGGTGPYEQYF.

The rearrangement links TRBV4-1 to TRBJ1-6; TCRdb names TRBD1, which stays unverified in the absence of DNA. The length of the CDR3 is 18 residues. Germline CDR1 MGHRA, CDR2 YSYEKL. The CDR3 spells CASSHHPRQATYNSPLHF.

This rearrangement joins TRBV7-6 to TRBJ1-1. The CDR3 contains 14 residues. Germline V gene data show CDR1 as SGHVS and CDR2 as FNYEAQ. CDR3: CASSLIRKNTEAFF. Filled out from reference TRBV7-6 and TRBJ1-1, the complete variable domain reads GAGVSQSPRYKVTKRGQDVALRCDPISGHVSLYWYRQALGQGPEFLTYFNYEAQQDKSGLPNDRFSAERPEGSISTLTIQRTEQRDSAMYRCASSLIRKNTEAFFGQGTRLTVV.

The chain is built from TRBV29-1 and TRBJ2-1; without DNA, the TCRdb call of TRBD1 cannot be checked. This CDR3 has 16 residues. CDR1 and CDR2 from the germline V gene are SQVTM and ANQGSEA. CDR3 residues: CSVGTDRSISYNEQFF.

This chain joins TRBV27 and TRBJ2-7; with no DNA, the TCRdb D assignment of TRBD1 cannot be verified. Germline loops: CDR1 MNHEY, CDR2 SMNVEV (reference sequence). CDR3 length: 13 residues. CDR3 loop: CASSPRGNYEQYF.

This sequence joins TRBV12-3 or TRBV12-4 and TRBJ2-7; the D gene TCRdb calls, TRBD2, cannot be checked with no DNA. The CDR3 spans 13 residues. The CDR3 sequence is CASSFGTSGREYF.

The CDR3 sequence: CASSQVRGRNNSPLHF. The chain combines TRBV4-3 with TRBJ1-6. From germline, CDR1 is LGHNA and CDR2 YSLEER. CDR3 length: 16 amino acids.

The chain couples TRBV5-1 to TRBJ2-7; the TRBD2 assignment by TCRdb is unverifiable without DNA. This CDR3 is 14 amino acids long. The germline gives CDR1 SGHRS, CDR2 YFSETQ. The CDR3 is CASSYGTSDNEQYF.

The V and J genes are TRBV12-3 or TRBV12-4 and TRBJ2-7. The CDR3 spans 14 residues. This chain's CDR3 is CASSLSRDSYEQYF.

The V gene is TRBV18, the J gene TRBJ2-5. CDR3 length equals 14 residues. Germline loops: CDR1 KGHSH, CDR2 LQKENI. The CDR3 here is CASSPPSSTETQYF.

The V call is TRBV2, the J call TRBJ1-5. The CDR3 spans 14 residues. Germline loops: CDR1 SNHLY, CDR2 FYNNEI. CDR3 in amino acids: CASSVGGKDQPQHF.

The genes are TRBV12-3 or TRBV12-4 and TRBJ2-2; the TRBD1 assignment by TCRdb is unverifiable without DNA. The CDR3 is 18 residues long. The chain's CDR3 is CASSLKWGQGLKTGELFF.

This chain connects TRBV9 to TRBJ2-3; the D gene TCRdb calls, TRBD2, cannot be checked with no DNA. The CDR3 loop spans 18 amino acids. Germline CDR1 SGDLS, CDR2 YYNGEE. This CDR3 is CASSAERVGLAGGDTQYF.